This passage covers 20 T cell receptor beta chains from one sample sequenced in a study of blood T cells in healthy people across ages. Together with a sample-barcoded 5' primer, a J-beta primer mix was included in a second PCR lasting about 6 to 12 cycles. TCRdb itself ran the 5' RACE reads through MiXCR, one entry per CDR3 protein. The sample has 600,000 to 850,000 distinct CDR3 sequences, approximately 39% seen once. Sequenced sample: blood. The origin of the receptors is an older woman in good health.

The chain joins TRBV28 to TRBJ2-7, with 9 bases fitting TRBD1. Germline CDR1 is MDHEN and CDR2 is SYDVKM. CDR3 length: 15 amino acids. V shed 8 bases and J 3 bases; nucleotides not matched to a gene: 11. The CDR3 region is CASAYPLGQGYEQYF. In DNA, the CDR3 is TGTGCCAGCGCATATCCATTGGGACAGGGCTACGAGCAGTACTTC.

This clonotype was detected only a few times. This chain uses TRBV2 with TRBJ2-7; D gene unclear. V lost 3 bases, J lost 2 bases, and 11 bases lay in between. The CDR3 runs to 14 residues. CDR1 and CDR2 from the germline V gene are SNHLY and FYNNEI. The CDR3 region has the DNA TGTGCCAGCAGTGATAGAGGACGAACCTACGAGCAGTACTTC. This gives the protein CASSDRGRTYEQYF.

This clonotype was counted only a few times. This chain links TRBV2 with TRBJ2-1; either TRBD1 or TRBD2 may supply D (5 bases each). V lost 3 bases, J lost 6 bases, and 15 bases lay in between. Germline loops: CDR1 SNHLY, CDR2 FYNNEI. The length of the CDR3 is 15 residues. CDR3 nucleotide sequence: TGTGCCAGCAGTGACGGGACCCGACCCTCCAATGAGCAGTTCTTC. As protein: CASSDGTRPSNEQFF. Complete variable domain (other parts from reference TRBV2 and TRBJ2-1): EPEVTQTPSHQVTQMGQEVILRCVPISNHLYFYWYRQILGQKVEFLVSFYNNEISEKSEIFDDQFSVERPDGSNFTLKIRSTKLEDSAMYFCASSDGTRPSNEQFFGPGTRLTVL.

This clonotype was recorded at least ten times. The V call is TRBV10-3, the J call TRBJ2-5; 9 bases align to TRBD2. Germline V lookup: CDR1 ENHRY, CDR2 SYGVKD. V was pared by 11 bases and J by 4 bases, with 14 bases of the junction left unmatched. The CDR3 sequence is 15 residues long. The CDR3 coding sequence is TGTGCCTCCCAGGATGCGACTAGCGGTCCAGAGACCCAGTACTTC. It encodes CASQDATSGPETQYF.

This clonotype was detected a few times. The J gene is TRBJ2-3, the V gene TRBV15, with D tentatively TRBD2 (5 bases). Looked up from germline, CDR1 is LNHNV and CDR2 is YYDKDF (reference sequence). V was cut by 5 bases and J by 5 bases, with 17 bases left in between. The CDR3 length is 15 residues. CDR3 sequence (DNA): TGTGCCACCAGCTTAGCGTGGGGTACGATAGATACGCAGTATTTT. It yields the protein CATSLAWGTIDTQYF.

The chain uses TRBV7-3 and TRBJ2-1, with a weak D call TRBD1 (6 bases). With 5 bases removed from V and 5 bases from J, the gap between germline ends came to 19 bases. Per the germline V gene, CDR1 is SGHTA and CDR2 is FQGTGA. The CDR3 length is 16 residues. The CDR3 DNA is TGTGCCAGCAGCCCCTCCCGACAGGAAAGTCACAATGAGCAGTTCTTC. Translation gives CASSPSRQESHNEQFF.

The V and J genes are TRBV2 and TRBJ2-3; D remains unclear. Germline V CDR1 and CDR2: SNHLY, FYNNEI. The CDR3 loop spans 17 amino acids. Trimming stripped 0 bases from V and 5 bases from J, with 18 bases between. CDR3 sequence: CASSEARALKRGDTQYF. The CDR3 region has the DNA TGTGCCAGCAGTGAAGCGCGTGCACTTAAAAGAGGAGATACGCAGTATTTT.

On this clonotype: A clone one base away is much larger, so this may be a read error. The chain links TRBV7-3 to TRBJ2-7, with 7 bases fitting TRBD2. CDR1 SGHTA and CDR2 FQGTGA come from the germline V gene. The V segment lost 5 bases and the J segment 7 bases; nucleotides outside the gene matches: 11. The CDR3 runs to 14 residues. As DNA, the CDR3 is TGTGCCAGCAGCCGACTAGCTATCTTCGGTGAGCAGTACTTC. It is translated as CASSRLAIFGEQYF.

For the CDR3, the DNA is TGCGCCAGCAGCTGGGACGGGAACATCATGAACACTGAAGCTTTCTTT. It translates to CASSWDGNIMNTEAFF. The chain uses TRBV5-1 and TRBJ1-1; possible D gene TRBD1, 5 bases. Germline CDR1 is SGHRS and CDR2 is YFSETQ. V lost 3 bases and J lost 0, with 15 bases in between. The CDR3 runs to 16 residues. The whole variable domain, filled in from reference TRBV5-1 and TRBJ1-1, reads KAGVTQTPRYLIKTRGQQVTLSCSPISGHRSVSWYQQTPGQGLQFLFEYFSETQRNKGNFPGRFSGRQFSNSRSEMNVSTLELGDSALYLCASSWDGNIMNTEAFFGQGTRLTVV.

V usage is TRBV19 and J usage is TRBJ2-1; 10 bases line up with TRBD2. This CDR3 has 15 residues. Germline CDR1 reads LNHDA; CDR2 reads SQIVND (reference sequence). Trimming cost V 2 bases and J 8 bases; bases outside gene matches: 6. The CDR3 DNA sequence: TGTGCCAGTAGTATAACTAGCGGGGATTTCGATGAGCAGTTCTTC. It specifies CASSITSGDFDEQFF.

This clonotype has ten or more counts. The chain recombines TRBV7-2 with TRBJ2-1; D remains unclear. Trimming took off 5 bases at V and 6 bases at J, with 11 bases between the two ends. The V gene's germline CDR1 is SGHTA and CDR2 FQGNSA. The CDR3 runs 13 residues. The CDR3 loop is CASSVRTVNEQFF. Written as DNA, the CDR3 is TGTGCCAGCAGCGTCCGGACGGTCAATGAGCAGTTCTTC.

This clonotype was seen repeatedly, ten times or more. The chain combines TRBV7-2 with TRBJ2-7; D call uncertain. Germline CDR1 SGHTA, CDR2 FQGNSA. The CDR3 sequence is 11 residues long. V shed 4 bases and J shed 3 bases, with 4 bases lying between them. The CDR3 protein is CASSSHYEQYF. CDR3 sequence (DNA): TGTGCCAGCAGCTCACACTACGAGCAGTACTTC.

The chain combines TRBV7-2 with TRBJ2-5; D is possibly TRBD1 or TRBD2 (5 bases each). V dropped 3 bases and J dropped 3 bases, with 23 bases sitting between them. The CDR3 consists of 18 residues. Germline V gene data show CDR1 as SGHTA and CDR2 as FQGNSA. The CDR3 reads CASSLYSVGTGTKETQYF. The CDR3 nucleotides are TGTGCCAGCAGCTTGTATTCAGTCGGGACCGGGACCAAAGAGACCCAGTACTTC.

V usage is TRBV20-1 and J usage is TRBJ2-1, with 7 positions matching TRBD2. V dropped 3 bases and J dropped 2; count of bases not matched to a gene: 7. CDR1 is DFQATT, CDR2 SNEGSKA, per germline (reference sequence). This CDR3 comprises 15 residues. For the CDR3, the DNA is TGCAGTGCTAGTACGCGGGAGAGTGCCTACAATGAGCAGTTCTTC. Translating it yields CSASTRESAYNEQFF.

Of note for this clonotype: A junction boundary mismatches the germline segment, possibly from a read error. The chain links TRBV12-5 to TRBJ2-3, with D possibly being TRBD1 or TRBD2 (6 bases each). Germline V gene sequence: CDR1 LGHNT, CDR2 FRNRAP. CDR3 length: 16 amino acids. CDR3 residues: CASGLGNRGAKDTLYF. CDR3 DNA sequence: TGTGCTAGTGGTTTGGGAAATAGGGGGGCGAAAGATACGCTGTATTTT.

The chain joins TRBV15 to TRBJ1-5; a weak D match, TRBD1 (6 bases). Germline CDR1 and CDR2: LNHNV and YYDKDF (reference sequence). The CDR3 has 15 residues. V was clipped by 5 bases and J by 3 bases, with 14 bases between them. The CDR3: CATSWIQGFNQPQHF. In nucleotides, the CDR3 is TGTGCCACCAGCTGGATACAGGGATTCAATCAGCCCCAGCATTTT.

A remark on this clonotype: This may arise from a read error, as a much more abundant clone is one base away. The chain employs TRBV7-2 and TRBJ2-5; 7 nucleotides align to TRBD2. In germline, CDR1 is SGHTA, CDR2 FQGNSA. V was clipped by 5 bases and J by 4 bases; unmatched bases: 10. There are 15 residues in the CDR3. The CDR3 DNA is TGTACCAGCAGCCCTTGGACTAGTTTACTAGAGACCCAGTACTTC. Translated: CTSSPWTSLLETQYF.

This clonotype was counted a few times. The V call is TRBV27, the J call TRBJ2-7; D is unresolved. Per germline, CDR1 MNHEY and CDR2 SMNVEV (reference sequence). The CDR3 length is 16 residues. V was clipped by 4 bases and J by 8 bases, with 24 bases between them. The CDR3, as DNA: TGTGCCAGCAGTTCCGGTACTCACGCCAGCCCGACTCAGCAGTACTTC. It codes for CASSSGTHASPTQQYF.

The rearrangement joins TRBV5-6 to TRBJ2-1, with D perhaps matching TRBD1 or TRBD2 (5 bases each). Trimming left V 3 bases short and J 8 bases short, with 18 bases between. The CDR3 sequence is 15 residues long. Germline-derived CDR1 and CDR2 are SGHDT and YYEEEE. The CDR3 protein is CASSYRDPAVHEQFF. The CDR3, as DNA: TGTGCCAGCAGCTACCGGGACCCTGCCGTCCATGAGCAGTTCTTC.

The chain recombines TRBV9 with TRBJ2-3, with D unclear. Germline V gene lookup returns CDR1 SGDLS and CDR2 YYNGEE. Trimming shortened V by 1 base and J by 1 base, and 19 bases separated the two germline ends. The CDR3 length is 18 residues. The CDR3: CASSVRAEPRSRTDTQYF. For the CDR3, the DNA is TGTGCCAGCAGCGTAAGGGCCGAGCCTCGATCTCGCACAGATACGCAGTATTTT.